The 32 T cell receptor beta chains given below trace back to one sample, sequenced in a study of T cell changes during pregnancy in multiple sclerosis. Sequenced by immunoSEQ multiplex PCR; TCRdb stores in-frame clones only, minus some. The data hold 30,000 to 35,000 clones, with over 75% observed a single time. This specimen consisted of CD8+ T cells from peripheral blood mononuclear cells, obtained in the first trimester of pregnancy. These receptors were collected from a female donor with multiple sclerosis, enrolled in a pregnancy study.

CDR3 loop: CASRIIGQLNYGYTF. DNA of the CDR3: TGTGCCAGCAGAATTATCGGACAGCTTAACTATGGCTACACCTTC. The rearrangement links TRBV28 to TRBJ1-2; maybe TRBD1 (6 bases). The CDR3 loop spans 15 amino acids. The V and J ends lost 6 bases and 1 base respectively, with 15 bases between them. Germline V gives CDR1 MDHEN, CDR2 SYDVKM.

This clone is termed medium-sized (0.01 to 0.1%). This sequence joins TRBV6-6 and TRBJ1-1, with 9 bases identical to TRBD1. This CDR3 comprises 15 residues. Trimming at V came to 6 bases and at J to 6 bases, leaving 11 bases not matched to a gene. Germline V CDR1 and CDR2: MNHNY, SVGAGI (reference sequence). This chain's CDR3 is CASSLNTGGTAEAFF. The CDR3 region has the DNA TGTGCCAGCAGCTTAAATACAGGGGGCACGGCTGAAGCTTTCTTT.

The V and J genes are TRBV28 and TRBJ2-1; D unresolved. CDR1 and CDR2 (germline): MDHEN, SYDVKM. The V and J ends lost 5 bases and 3 bases respectively, with 11 bases between them. This CDR3 is built from 14 residues. Written as DNA, the CDR3 is TGTGCCAGCAGTGAAAGCGTGGACTACAATGAGCAGTTCTTC. Amino acid sequence: CASSESVDYNEQFF.

This clone was observed a handful of times. The chain joins TRBV6-1 to TRBJ1-2, with D perhaps matching TRBD1 (5 bases). The CDR3 has 14 amino acids. CDR1 MNHNS and CDR2 SASEGT come from the germline V gene. Trimming shortened V by 5 bases and J by 3 bases, and 13 bases separated the two germline ends. The CDR3 sequence: CASSSTGLDYGYTF. The CDR3, as DNA: TGTGCCAGCAGTTCTACAGGATTGGACTATGGCTACACCTTC.

The V and J genes are TRBV27 and TRBJ1-2, with D possibly matching TRBD1 (5 bases). Germline V CDR1 and CDR2: MNHEY, SMNVEV (reference sequence). Trimming pared 5 bases from V and 5 bases from J, leaving 15 bases between. The CDR3 covers 14 residues. Written as DNA, the CDR3 is TGTGCCAGCAGTCTGGAGAGGGGAGGGTATGGCTACACCTTC. This codes for CASSLERGGYGYTF.

The CDR3 is CISEGGEGGYTF. Here the CDR3 DNA reads TGCATCTCGGAAGGGGGCGAAGGGGGCTACACCTTC. The chain is built from TRBV29-1 and TRBJ1-2; TRBD1 agrees at 7 bases. Germline CDR1 and CDR2: SQVTM and ANQGSEA. There are 12 residues in the CDR3.

In regard to this clone: This sample also contains other DNA sequences that code for the same CDR3. The V call is TRBV18, the J call TRBJ2-3; 10 bases are shared with TRBD1. V trimming: 3 bases; J trimming: 0 bases; junction bases outside the gene matches: 3. The germline gives CDR1 KGHSH, CDR2 LQKENI. This CDR3 is 16 amino acids long. The CDR3 protein is CASSPRTGGSTDTQYF. The DNA for the CDR3 is TGTGCCAGCTCACCGCGGACAGGGGGAAGCACAGATACGCAGTATTTT. Supplemented by reference TRBV18 and TRBJ2-3, the full variable domain reads NAGVMQNPRHLVRRRGQEARLRCSPMKGHSHVYWYRQLPEEGLKFMVYLQKENIIDESGMPKERFSAEFPKEGPSILRIQQVVRGDSAAYFCASSPRTGGSTDTQYFGPGTRLTVL.

The V and J genes are TRBV9 and TRBJ2-1; 8 bases are shared with TRBD2. J lost 8 bases, V lost 0 bases, and 13 bases had no gene match. Germline V gives CDR1 SGDLS, CDR2 YYNGEE. The CDR3 runs to 17 residues. This CDR3 reads CASSVDQGLDLMYEQFF. The DNA for the CDR3 is TGTGCCAGCAGCGTAGACCAGGGACTAGATCTCATGTATGAGCAGTTCTTC. Together with reference TRBV9 and TRBJ2-1, the CDR3 gives the full variable domain: DSGVTQTPKHLITATGQRVTLRCSPRSGDLSVYWYQQSLDQGLQFLIQYYNGEERAKGNILERFSAQQFPDLHSELNLSSLELGDSALYFCASSVDQGLDLMYEQFFGPGTRLTVL.

This clone was detected once. This chain connects TRBV10-3 to TRBJ2-2, with 8 nucleotides matching TRBD1. This CDR3 region has 18 residues. Trimming cost V 3 bases and J 0 bases; bases outside gene matches: 9. The germline V gene encodes CDR1 ENHRY and CDR2 SYGVKD. In DNA form, the CDR3 reads TGTGCCATCAGTGACCCGGACAGGGAGCACCCGAACACCGGGGAGCTGTTTTTT. Protein: CAISDPDREHPNTGELFF.

J is TRBJ2-5 and V is TRBV11-2, with TRBD2 matching 7 bases. V shed 5 bases and J 0 bases; nucleotides not matched to a gene: 3. CDR3 size: 14 residues. Per the germline V gene, CDR1 is SGHAT and CDR2 is FQNNGV. CDR3 DNA sequence: TGTGCCAGCAGCCCCGGGGGGTACCAAGAGACCCAGTACTTC. It codes for CASSPGGYQETQYF.

The J gene is TRBJ2-7, the V gene TRBV7-9; no reliable D call. This CDR3 contains 12 residues. Trimming removed 3 bases from V and 3 bases from J, with 6 bases in between. Germline CDR1 reads SEHNR; CDR2 reads FQNEAQ (reference sequence). This CDR3 reads CASSFSGYEQYF. DNA for the CDR3: TGTGCCAGCAGCTTTTCGGGCTACGAGCAGTACTTC.

This chain links TRBV19 with TRBJ2-3; the D gene is possibly TRBD2 (7 bases). Germline V lookup: CDR1 LNHDA, CDR2 SQIVND (reference sequence). The V and J ends lost 4 bases and 5 bases respectively, with 13 bases between them. The CDR3 is made up of 14 amino acids. The CDR3 nucleotides are TGTGCCAGTAGTAAGGGGGGGCTCGTAGATACGCAGTATTTT. The encoded protein is CASSKGGLVDTQYF.

V and J are TRBV27 and TRBJ2-1; D is unclear. The V end was cut by 3 bases, the J end by 6 bases, with 3 bases between. Germline-derived CDR1 and CDR2 are MNHEY and SMNVEV (reference sequence). The CDR3 has 11 amino acids. The CDR3, as DNA: TGTGCCAGCAGTTTTATCAATGAGCAGTTCTTC. Residues: CASSFINEQFF.

J is TRBJ2-7 and V is TRBV6-5, with D unclear. From germline, CDR1 is MNHEY and CDR2 SVGAGI. The V end lost 5 bases, the J end lost 2 bases, and 13 bases lay between the germline ends. This CDR3 has 14 residues. CDR3: CASSPLVVPYEQYF. The CDR3 DNA follows: TGTGCCAGCAGTCCCCTTGTTGTCCCCTACGAGCAGTACTTC.

The CDR3 coding sequence is TGTGCCAGCAGCCTCGGGACTAGCGGGTACGAGCAGTACTTC. It encodes CASSLGTSGYEQYF. The chain links TRBV28 to TRBJ2-7; 12 bases are a match to TRBD2. CDR1 and CDR2 from the germline V gene are MDHEN and SYDVKM. V gave up 6 bases and J gave up 4 bases; unmatched junction bases: 4. CDR3 length: 14 amino acids.

This sequence joins TRBV27 and TRBJ2-1; 10 bases line up with TRBD2. CDR3 length equals 14 residues. J was trimmed by 4 bases and V by 3 bases; bases with no gene match: 0. Per germline, CDR1 MNHEY and CDR2 SMNVEV (reference sequence). In nucleotides, the CDR3 is TGTGCCAGCAGTTTTAGCGGGAGGTACAATGAGCAGTTCTTC. Amino acid sequence: CASSFSGRYNEQFF.

This chain joins TRBV30 and TRBJ2-5; tentatively, D is TRBD2 (6 bases). Trimming removed 4 bases at V and 5 bases at J, with 20 bases between. CDR3 length: 15 amino acids. Germline assignment: CDR1 GTSNPN and CDR2 SVGIG (reference sequence). The CDR3 is CAWNLIRGKGETQYF. DNA for the CDR3: TGTGCCTGGAATCTAATCCGGGGGAAGGGGGAGACCCAGTACTTC.

By share of the sample, this clone is medium-sized. This chain links TRBV6-5 with TRBJ2-4, with a possible D match to TRBD2 (7 bases). V lost 8 bases and J lost 7, with 18 bases in between. This CDR3 region has 14 residues. Germline loops: CDR1 MNHEY, CDR2 SVGAGI. The CDR3 nucleotides read TGTGCCAGCTATGCTGGGGGGGCCTTGAACATTCAGTACTTC. Amino acid sequence: CASYAGGALNIQYF.

This clone was counted only a few times. The J gene is TRBJ1-1, the V gene TRBV9, with TRBD1 matching 10 bases. V lost 4 bases, J lost 5 bases, and 5 bases stayed unmatched. The germline CDR1 and CDR2 sequences are SGDLS and YYNGEE. The CDR3 is 14 amino acids. This chain's CDR3 is CASSPGTGETEAFF. DNA of the CDR3: TGTGCCAGCAGCCCCGGGACAGGGGAGACTGAAGCTTTCTTT.

The V and J genes are TRBV27 and TRBJ1-4; weak D call: TRBD1 (5 bases). V shed 8 bases and J shed 6 bases, with 22 bases lying between them. Germline assignment: CDR1 MNHEY and CDR2 SMNVEV (reference sequence). The CDR3 is made up of 16 amino acids. The chain's CDR3 is CASGREPRALYEKLFF. CDR3 bases: TGTGCCAGCGGGAGGGAACCCAGGGCCCTCTATGAAAAACTGTTTTTT. Full variable domain (remainder filled in from reference TRBV27 and TRBJ1-4): EAQVTQNPRYLITVTGKKLTVTCSQNMNHEYMSWYRQDPGLGLRQIYYSMNVEVTDKGDVPEGYKVSRKEKRNFPLILESPSPNQTSLYFCASGREPRALYEKLFFGSGTQLSVL.

The chain has TRBV25-1 and TRBJ1-1; TRBD1 might be the D (5 bases). Germline V gene lookup returns CDR1 MGHDK and CDR2 SYGVNS. The CDR3 consists of 15 residues. Trimming shortened V by 1 base and J by 5 bases, and 14 bases separated the two germline ends. The CDR3 DNA sequence: TGTGCCAGCAGTGAATCTGGTGCGGGGGAGACTGAAGCTTTCTTT. It specifies CASSESGAGETEAFF.

This clone turned up a few times. CDR3 residues: CASSGQGSSYEQYF. The CDR3 bases are TGTGCCAGCAGTGGACAGGGAAGCTCCTACGAGCAGTACTTC. The chain recombines TRBV6-1 with TRBJ2-7; TRBD1 matches 7 bases. V was pared by 4 bases and J by 0 bases, with 3 bases of the junction left unmatched. The CDR3 covers 14 residues. CDR1 is MNHNS, CDR2 SASEGT, per germline.

In regard to this clone: An end of the junction differs from the germline gene, which may be a read error. The V gene is TRBV2, the J gene TRBJ2-7; 9 bases agree with TRBD1. CDR3 length: 15 residues. Germline V gene lookup returns CDR1 SNHLY and CDR2 FYNNEI. The CDR3 sequence is CASREGTGSFYEQYF. The CDR3 region has the DNA TGTGCCAGCAGGGAAGGGACAGGGAGTTTCTACGAGCAGTACTTC.

The chain carries TRBV9 and TRBJ1-1; no clear D. V lost 0 bases, J lost 4 bases, and 10 bases lay in between. Germline values: CDR1 SGDLS, CDR2 YYNGEE. This CDR3 comprises 14 residues. The CDR3 DNA reads as TGTGCCAGCAGCGTAGTGAGGGTAGGCACTGAAGCTTTCTTT. Translated: CASSVVRVGTEAFF.

V is TRBV27 and J is TRBJ2-1, with D tentatively TRBD2 (5 bases). The CDR3 has 13 residues. Germline CDR1 reads MNHEY; CDR2 reads SMNVEV (reference sequence). V shed 5 bases and J shed 6 bases, with 11 bases lying between them. As DNA, the CDR3 is TGTGCCAGCAGTCCGACTGAGGGCAATGAGCAGTTCTTC. It yields the protein CASSPTEGNEQFF.

This clone was detected only once. The rearrangement uses TRBV21-1 and TRBJ1-2; TRBD1 is the table's D call, not checked against the DNA. TRBV21-1 is an annotated pseudogene. CDR3 length equals 15 residues. CDR3 in DNA: TGTGCCAGCAGCAGCCGGGACAGGGTAGTGGATGGCTACACCTTC. Translated, it gives CASSSRDRVVDGYTF.

Ten or more counts support this clone. The V and J genes are TRBV9 and TRBJ2-3, with D possibly matching TRBD2 (6 bases). Germline CDR1 and CDR2: SGDLS and YYNGEE. Trimming removed 3 bases at V and 1 base at J, with 15 bases between. The CDR3 has 16 residues. CDR3 loop: CASSGLGQRGTDTQYF. For the CDR3, the DNA is TGTGCCAGCAGCGGGTTAGGGCAGCGGGGCACAGATACGCAGTATTTT.

The chain joins TRBV5-1 to TRBJ2-7; 7 bases match TRBD2. The junction had 8 bases not matched to a gene; V was cut back by 0 bases and J by 5 bases. The CDR3 totals 15 residues. CDR1 SGHRS and CDR2 YFSETQ come from the germline V gene. The CDR3 DNA follows: TGCGCCAGCAGCTTGGGCGGAGCGGGAAGGGACGAGCAGTACTTC. Translated, it gives CASSLGGAGRDEQYF.

This clone was picked up one time. The rearrangement joins TRBV29-1 to TRBJ2-7, with D tentatively TRBD2 (5 bases). V was shortened by 5 bases and J by 2 bases, with 13 bases between the two germline ends. The CDR3 runs to 13 residues. CDR1 is SQVTM and CDR2 is ANQGSEA in the germline V gene. CDR3 nucleotides: TGCAGCGTTAATGAGGGTAGCCCCTACGAGCAGTACTTC. It yields the protein CSVNEGSPYEQYF.

The V call is TRBV29-1, the J call TRBJ1-2; D might be TRBD1 (5 bases). The V end lost 7 bases, the J end lost 1 base, and 19 bases lay between the germline ends. This CDR3 contains 15 residues. Germline CDR1 SQVTM, CDR2 ANQGSEA. The CDR3 is CSAPSTGKSNYGYTF. The CDR3 DNA sequence: TGCAGCGCACCATCTACAGGAAAAAGTAACTATGGCTACACCTTC.

The genes are TRBV28 and TRBJ2-1, with 8 bases fitting TRBD1. This CDR3 comprises 14 residues. With 5 bases clipped from V and 3 bases from J, the junction kept 3 bases outside the gene matches. Germline values: CDR1 MDHEN, CDR2 SYDVKM. The CDR3 sequence: CASSPTGGYNEQFF. The CDR3 DNA follows: TGTGCCAGCAGTCCTACAGGGGGCTACAATGAGCAGTTCTTC.

The chain recombines TRBV28 with TRBJ2-4; 7 nucleotides agree with TRBD1. The CDR3 contains 15 residues. Trimming at V came to 7 bases and at J to 1 base, leaving 7 bases not matched to a gene. From germline, CDR1 is MDHEN and CDR2 SYDVKM. The CDR3 nucleotides read TGTGCCAGCACGACAGGGACGAGTGCCAAAAACATTCAGTACTTC. It encodes CASTTGTSAKNIQYF.